This TCR beta chain is drawn from a study of T-cell reconstitution after alpha-beta-depleted transplantation in children. A library of TCRbeta sequences, prepared with unique molecular identifiers, was generated. TCRdb re-called the PCR reads with MiXCR, one entry per CDR3 protein. The repertoire has some 300,000 distinct CDR3 sequences, about 9.4% of them found once; the top ten carry less than 2.5%. This clonotype was counted many times. With 3 bases clipped from V and 3 bases from J, the junction kept 5 bases outside the gene matches. This CDR3 spans 17 amino acids. The TCR was taken from a human donor who donated a stem cell graft to a child with acute lymphoblastic leukemia. The material sequenced was PBMCs from the stem cell graft donor, taken from the stem cell graft. J is TRBJ2-2 and V is TRBV12-3 or TRBV12-4; 12 nucleotides match TRBD2. The CDR3 nucleotides read TGTGCCAGCAGTTTGGAAGGGACTAGCGGGTACACCGGGGAGCTGTTTTTT. Its translation: CASSLEGTSGYTGELFF.